The sequence of this T cell receptor (beta chain) was determined in a study of T-cell memory formation after mild COVID-19. TCRdb re-called the 5' RACE reads with MiXCR, one entry per CDR3 protein. The sample consists of 100,000 to 120,000 distinct CDR3 sequences, roughly a sixth of them appearing once. Regarding this clonotype: The target antigen is unknown.

The V end was cut by 4 bases, the J end by 5 bases, with 10 bases between. Germline V gives CDR1 SGHNT, CDR2 YYREEE (reference sequence). The length of the CDR3 is 13 residues. Overall study findings and caveats: Contracting clones, day 15 to 85, had balanced CD4/CD8, and later expanders favored CD4+.

This sequence originates from a man aged 18 to 30 who had mild COVID-19 (a few samples of this study predate the infection). Cell type and time point are not known. The sample consisted of PBMCs or a T cell subset sorted from them (not recorded which). The genes are TRBV5-4 and TRBJ2-1; D unresolved. In nucleotides, the CDR3 is TGTGCCAGCAGCCGTGACTGGGACAATGAGCAGTTCTTC. This encodes CASSRDWDNEQFF.